These 16 T cell receptor beta chains were sequenced from one sample in a study of spatial heterogeneity in lung cancer. TCRdb reanalysed the 5' RACE reads using MiXCR and keeps one entry per CDR3 protein. This sample has 39,000 or so distinct CDR3 sequences, with 7.5% to 8% found just once. The time point: sample taken at primary tumor resection. Whole RNA obtained from tumor, nontumor lung or frozen PBMC underwent sequencing without sorting. Material: PBMCs, obtained at surgery. These receptors all come from a male donor with early-stage non-small cell lung cancer.

The V and J genes are TRBV7-2 and TRBJ2-2, with D perhaps matching TRBD2 (5 bases). V gave up 2 bases and J gave up 2 bases, with 9 bases separating them. Germline assignment: CDR1 SGHTA and CDR2 FQGNSA. The CDR3 contains 15 residues. This CDR3 reads CASSLLLVNTGELFF. CDR3 nucleotide sequence: TGTGCCAGCAGCTTATTACTAGTCAACACCGGGGAGCTGTTTTTT.

The V gene is TRBV11-3, the J gene TRBJ2-3; maybe TRBD2 (6 bases). CDR1 is SGHNT, CDR2 YENEEA, per germline. The CDR3 loop spans 18 amino acids. The V end was cut by 5 bases, the J end by 4 bases, with 25 bases between. CDR3 amino acids: CASSNPPPLATVPDTQYF. CDR3 DNA sequence: TGTGCCAGCAGCAATCCCCCCCCCCTAGCGACGGTCCCAGATACGCAGTATTTT.

This clonotype was found many times. The J gene is TRBJ1-5, the V gene TRBV12-3 or TRBV12-4; D possibly corresponds to TRBD1 (5 bases). The CDR3 runs to 16 residues. Trimming shortened V by 6 bases and J by 1 base, and 16 bases separated the two germline ends. CDR3 residues: CASSPQGVGSNQPQHF. CDR3 DNA: TGTGCCAGCAGCCCCCAGGGAGTCGGGAGCAATCAGCCCCAGCATTTT.

This chain uses TRBV27 with TRBJ1-5; D remains unclear. Between the trimmed V and J ends, which lost 5 bases and 1 base, there was a span of 12 bases. The CDR3 consists of 15 residues. CDR1 and CDR2 from the germline V gene are MNHEY and SMNVEV (reference sequence). CDR3 nucleotide sequence: TGTGCCAGCAGTCTTATCGGCGCCAGCAATCAGCCCCAGCATTTT. It translates to CASSLIGASNQPQHF.

Many counts were recorded for this clonotype. V is TRBV5-1 and J is TRBJ1-2, with D unclear. The V end lost 0 bases, the J end lost 8 bases, and 11 bases lay between the germline ends. The CDR3 loop spans 13 amino acids. The germline CDR1 and CDR2 sequences are SGHRS and YFSETQ. CDR3 sequence: CASSLDVAGGYTF. The CDR3 DNA is TGCGCCAGCAGCTTGGATGTGGCGGGAGGCTACACCTTC.

This clonotype has at least ten counts. The chain joins TRBV7-8 to TRBJ2-7, with TRBD2 as a possible D gene (5 bases). CDR1 and CDR2 (germline): SGHVS, FQNEAQ. V was cut by 0 bases and J by 6 bases, with 9 bases left in between. There are 13 residues in the CDR3. CDR3: CASSLAGVFEQYV. CDR3 in DNA: TGTGCCAGCAGCTTAGCCGGGGTTTTCGAGCAGTACGTC.

J is TRBJ1-1 and V is TRBV20-1; 7 positions match TRBD1. The length of the CDR3 is 13 residues. CDR1 and CDR2 (germline): DFQATT, SNEGSKA (reference sequence). With 5 bases clipped from V and 3 bases from J, the junction kept 6 bases outside the gene matches. CDR3: CSAERQGYTEAFF. CDR3 DNA sequence: TGCAGTGCTGAACGACAGGGCTACACTGAAGCTTTCTTT.

This clonotype was seen many times. The J gene is TRBJ2-3, the V gene TRBV11-2; the match to TRBD2 covers 8 bases. Losses at the gene ends were 0 bases for V and 5 bases for J; bases not matched to a gene: 4. The CDR3 spans 15 residues. Germline CDR1 and CDR2: SGHAT and FQNNGV. The CDR3 coding sequence is TGTGCCAGCAGCTTAGACTGGCTAGCGGGAGATACGCAGTATTTT. It yields the protein CASSLDWLAGDTQYF.

This clonotype has a count of ten or more. The chain carries TRBV29-1 and TRBJ2-1, with 9 nucleotides matching TRBD1. Germline values: CDR1 SQVTM, CDR2 ANQGSEA. Trimming at V came to 6 bases and at J to 3 bases, leaving 3 bases not matched to a gene. This CDR3 has 13 residues. In nucleotides, the CDR3 is TGCAGCGTCGGGACAGGGTTCTACAATGAGCAGTTCTTC. Amino acids: CSVGTGFYNEQFF.

This clonotype showed up just a few times. The J gene is TRBJ2-5, the V gene TRBV19; 9 nucleotides match TRBD2. J gave up 2 bases and V 11 bases, and 6 bases lay outside the gene matches. CDR3 length: 13 residues. CDR1 and CDR2 from the germline V gene are LNHDA and SQIVND (reference sequence). The CDR3: CASGSGGQETQYF. DNA of the CDR3: TGTGCCTCGGGTAGCGGGGGTCAAGAGACCCAGTACTTC.

This clonotype ranks as medium-sized (0.01 to 0.1%). This sequence joins TRBV6-5 and TRBJ2-2; D not resolved. CDR3 length equals 14 residues. Germline CDR1 reads MNHEY; CDR2 reads SVGAGI. Trimming cost V 0 bases and J 5 bases, with 7 bases left between them. This CDR3 is CASSYSIATGELFF. The CDR3 DNA reads TGTGCCAGCAGTTACTCGATCGCTACCGGGGAGCTGTTTTTT.

This clonotype was recorded many times. The chain couples TRBV4-3 to TRBJ1-6; 7 nucleotides match TRBD1. Trimming at V came to 3 bases and at J to 6 bases, leaving 2 bases not matched to a gene. This CDR3 spans 14 amino acids. From germline, CDR1 is LGHNA and CDR2 YSLEER. The CDR3 sequence: CASSQGQTNSPLHF. The CDR3, as DNA: TGCGCCAGCAGCCAGGGACAGACTAATTCACCCCTCCACTTT.

This clonotype came up once. The chain has TRBV10-3 and TRBJ1-1, with D perhaps matching TRBD1 (5 bases). The CDR3 is 14 residues long. Germline CDR1 is ENHRY and CDR2 is SYGVKD. Between the trimmed V and J ends, which lost 9 bases and 6 bases, there was a span of 20 bases. The CDR3 region is CAIRAIHGDAEAFF. For the CDR3, the DNA is TGTGCCATTCGGGCGATCCATGGGGACGCTGAAGCTTTCTTT.

This clonotype turned up a few times. The chain links TRBV27 to TRBJ1-5, with a weak D call TRBD1 (5 bases). The CDR3 contains 15 residues. V was trimmed by 3 bases and J by 1 base, leaving 10 bases between them. Germline loops: CDR1 MNHEY, CDR2 SMNVEV (reference sequence). DNA for the CDR3: TGTGCCAGCAGTTTTGAGGGGCGAAGCAATCAGCCCCAGCATTTT. Amino acids: CASSFEGRSNQPQHF.

CDR3 protein: CASSPQPSSGSAFF. The DNA for the CDR3 is TGTGCCAGTAGCCCTCAGCCCTCCTCAGGGTCGGCTTTCTTT. The rearrangement joins TRBV19 to TRBJ1-1; TRBD1 might be the D (5 bases). Germline V gene data show CDR1 as LNHDA and CDR2 as SQIVND (reference sequence). V was cut by 6 bases and J by 11 bases, with 22 bases left in between. The CDR3 length is 14 residues.

This clonotype was counted at least ten times. The chain carries TRBV20-1 and TRBJ2-2, with D uncertain. Trimming took 6 bases from V and 2 from J, leaving 13 bases between them. CDR3 length: 14 amino acids. Germline V lookup: CDR1 DFQATT, CDR2 SNEGSKA (reference sequence). The CDR3 spells CSAGQSLNTGELFF. The CDR3 region has the DNA TGCAGTGCCGGGCAGTCCCTTAACACCGGGGAGCTGTTTTTT.